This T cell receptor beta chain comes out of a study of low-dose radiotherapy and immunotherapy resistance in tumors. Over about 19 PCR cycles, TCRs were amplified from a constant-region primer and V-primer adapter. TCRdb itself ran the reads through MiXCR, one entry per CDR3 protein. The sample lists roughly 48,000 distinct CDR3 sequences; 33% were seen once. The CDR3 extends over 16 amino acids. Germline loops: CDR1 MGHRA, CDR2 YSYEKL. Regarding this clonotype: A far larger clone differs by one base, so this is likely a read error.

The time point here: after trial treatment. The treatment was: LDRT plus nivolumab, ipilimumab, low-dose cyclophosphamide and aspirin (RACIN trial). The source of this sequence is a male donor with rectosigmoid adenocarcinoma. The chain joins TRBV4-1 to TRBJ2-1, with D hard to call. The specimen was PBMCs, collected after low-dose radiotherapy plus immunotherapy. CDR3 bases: TGTGTCAGCAGCCAAGATAGAGACTTATCCTACAATGAGCAGTTCTTC. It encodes CVSSQDRDLSYNEQFF.